The 27 T cell receptor beta chains in this list originate from one sample, sequenced in a study of shared clonotypes between healthy human individuals. The assay was immunoSEQ multiplex PCR, and TCRdb's table has in-frame clones only and misses some. The sample lists about 79,000 clones; under 65% were seen once. Sequenced sample: memory CD8+ T cells sorted from blood. Subset denoted: CD45RO+ cells pooled with CCR7-negative TemRA cells. The source of these receptors is a man in his thirties or forties in good health.

This chain joins TRBV13 and TRBJ1-1; D perhaps matches TRBD1 (6 bases). Deletions cut 2 bases from V and 6 bases from J, with 7 bases between. Germline CDR1 PRHDT, CDR2 FYEKMQ (reference sequence). The CDR3 is 12 amino acids. CDR3 in amino acids: CASSLRGAEAFF. CDR3 sequence (DNA): TGTGCCAGCAGCTTAAGGGGGGCTGAAGCTTTCTTT.

This clone came up a few times. V and J are TRBV4-1 and TRBJ2-7, with D uncertain. In germline, CDR1 is MGHRA, CDR2 YSYEKL. This CDR3 comprises 13 residues. The ends were cut back, 5 bases at V and 3 bases at J, with 11 bases in the middle. This chain's CDR3 is CASSAPSDYEQYF. In nucleotides, the CDR3 is TGCGCCAGCAGCGCACCGTCTGACTACGAGCAGTACTTC.

This clone appeared a few times. The sample has other DNA sequences that encode this CDR3 too. The rearrangement uses TRBV7-9 and TRBJ2-2; D is uncertain. Germline V gene sequence: CDR1 SEHNR, CDR2 FQNEAQ (reference sequence). V lost 5 bases to trimming and J lost 3 bases, with 10 bases between them. The CDR3 is 14 amino acids. The CDR3 spells CASSLPRHTGELFF. DNA for the CDR3: TGTGCCAGCAGCCTCCCCAGACACACCGGGGAGCTGTTTTTT.

The chain links TRBV5-1 to TRBJ2-1, with a tentative D call TRBD1 (5 bases). The CDR3 length is 17 residues. Germline V gene lookup returns CDR1 SGHRS and CDR2 YFSETQ. Trimming cost V 4 bases and J 5 bases, with 22 bases left between them. The CDR3 region has the DNA TGCGCCAGCAGCCCCCGGGTGGGGCCACAAGAAGACAATGAGCAGTTCTTC. This translates into CASSPRVGPQEDNEQFF.

The chain joins TRBV29-1 to TRBJ2-7, with unresolved D. The CDR3 sequence is 13 residues long. Germline CDR1 is SQVTM and CDR2 is ANQGSEA. The V end lost 3 bases, the J end lost 0 bases, and 9 bases lay between the germline ends. The CDR3 region is CSVDVDSSYEQYF. In DNA, the CDR3 is TGCAGCGTTGATGTGGATAGCTCCTACGAGCAGTACTTC.

The chain joins TRBV4-1 to TRBJ1-4; a weak D match, TRBD1 (5 bases). The ends were cut back, 3 bases at V and 8 bases at J, with 10 bases in the middle. The CDR3 extends over 13 amino acids. Germline V lookup: CDR1 MGHRA, CDR2 YSYEKL. Here the CDR3 DNA reads TGCGCCAGCAGCCAGCCGACAGAGGAAAAACTGTTTTTT. Translation gives CASSQPTEEKLFF.

The chain couples TRBV27 to TRBJ2-1; possibly TRBD1 or TRBD2 for D (6 bases each). Trimming cost V 10 bases and J 15 bases, with 28 bases left between them. The CDR3 sequence is 14 residues long. Germline V gene data show CDR1 as MNHEY and CDR2 as SMNVEV (reference sequence). The CDR3 loop is CATQTGFGGDEAFF. Written as DNA, the CDR3 is TGTGCCACCCAAACGGGTTTCGGGGGCGATGAGGCGTTCTTC.

CDR3 DNA: TGTGCCATCCGGCTTACTAGCGGGAGACACACCGGGGAGCTGTTTTTT. Encoded protein: CAIRLTSGRHTGELFF. The chain is built from TRBV10-3 and TRBJ2-2; TRBD2 aligns across 11 bases. The V gene end was trimmed by 8 bases and the J gene end by 3 bases; junction bases not matched to a gene: 8. The CDR3 extends over 16 amino acids. Germline V CDR1 and CDR2: ENHRY, SYGVKD.

A few counts support this clone. The CDR3 DNA sequence: TGTGCCAGCAGTTTACGGGGGAGGATGGGCTATGGCTACACCTTC. This translates into CASSLRGRMGYGYTF. The rearrangement joins TRBV28 to TRBJ1-2; tentative D call: TRBD1 (5 bases). V shed 2 bases and J shed 4 bases, with 14 bases lying between them. This CDR3 contains 15 residues. Germline V gives CDR1 MDHEN, CDR2 SYDVKM.

A single count supports this clone. The chain uses TRBV6-4 and TRBJ2-7; no clear D. The V end was cut by 6 bases, the J end by 2 bases, with 17 bases between. CDR1 and CDR2 from the germline V gene are MRHNA and SNTAGT. This CDR3 spans 15 amino acids. The CDR3 DNA reads as TGTGCCAGCAGACCGCCCTGGGCTATCACCTACGAGCAGTACTTC. Encoded protein: CASRPPWAITYEQYF.

CDR3 nucleotide sequence: TGTGCCAGCAGTGAAGCGTCAGTTGGCGGCACGGAGACCCAGTACTTC. Translation: CASSEASVGGTETQYF. The gene calls are TRBV2 and TRBJ2-5; unclear D gene. The CDR3 length is 16 residues. V was cut by 0 bases and J by 5 bases, with 16 bases left in between. The germline gives CDR1 SNHLY, CDR2 FYNNEI.

This clone was counted a few times. The chain is built from TRBV5-5 and TRBJ2-2, with D possibly matching TRBD1 (5 bases). The CDR3 totals 14 residues. Trimming stripped 5 bases from V and 2 bases from J, with 10 bases between. Germline values: CDR1 SGHKS, CDR2 YYEKEE (reference sequence). CDR3 sequence: CASRPDTNTGELFF. The CDR3 DNA reads as TGTGCCAGCAGACCGGACACTAACACCGGGGAGCTGTTTTTT. Variable domain in full (rest from reference TRBV5-5 and TRBJ2-2): DAGVTQSPTHLIKTRGQQVTLRCSPISGHKSVSWYQQVLGQGPQFIFQYYEKEERGRGNFPDRFSARQFPNYSSELNVNALLLGDSALYLCASRPDTNTGELFFGEGSRLTVL.

This chain uses TRBV10-3 with TRBJ2-1; 9 bases fit TRBD1. The CDR3 has 18 residues. Germline V gene lookup returns CDR1 ENHRY and CDR2 SYGVKD. With 0 bases clipped from V and 9 bases from J, the junction kept 15 bases outside the gene matches. CDR3 sequence: CAISESYRSGQGRGEQFF. CDR3 in DNA: TGTGCCATCAGTGAGTCGTACAGGTCGGGACAGGGCCGCGGTGAGCAGTTCTTC.

In this sample, this clone turned up once. The V gene is TRBV27, the J gene TRBJ2-7, with D possibly TRBD2 on 7 matching bases. Germline V gene sequence: CDR1 MNHEY, CDR2 SMNVEV (reference sequence). V was shortened by 11 bases and J by 0 bases, with 20 bases between the two germline ends. This CDR3 spans 15 amino acids. The CDR3 DNA follows: TGTGCCTCAGGATGGGGGCGGGAGCTCTCCTACGAGCAGTACTTC. Its protein is CASGWGRELSYEQYF.

The chain is built from TRBV7-9 and TRBJ2-7, with D hard to call. Germline CDR1 is SEHNR and CDR2 is FQNEAQ (reference sequence). Trimming removed 2 bases at V and 0 bases at J, with 11 bases between. The length of the CDR3 is 15 residues. CDR3 coding DNA: TGTGCCAGCAGCTTACGTTCGGTAAACTCCTACGAGCAGTACTTC. Protein product: CASSLRSVNSYEQYF.

The chain joins TRBV2 to TRBJ1-5; TRBD1 agrees at 8 bases. J gave up 4 bases and V 5 bases, and 13 bases lay outside the gene matches. This CDR3 has 17 residues. Germline loops: CDR1 SNHLY, CDR2 FYNNEI. The CDR3 DNA reads TGTGCCAGCAGTTACTCCGGGACAGGTTTAGGAAATCAGCCCCAGCATTTT. It translates to CASSYSGTGLGNQPQHF.

This clone was seen many times. This chain joins TRBV6-6 and TRBJ1-3; 7 bases match TRBD1. Per germline, CDR1 MNHNY and CDR2 SVGAGI (reference sequence). V lost 5 bases to trimming and J lost 8 bases; unmatched junction nucleotides: 9. This CDR3 spans 14 amino acids. The CDR3 region is CASSHPGGGDTIYF. In DNA, the CDR3 is TGTGCCAGCAGTCACCCAGGAGGGGGCGACACCATATATTTT.

This chain uses TRBV19 with TRBJ1-1; 10 nucleotides agree with TRBD1. Per germline, CDR1 LNHDA and CDR2 SQIVND (reference sequence). The CDR3 is 15 residues long. After removal of 6 bases from V and 5 bases from J, the junction contained 9 bases not matched to a gene. This CDR3 is CASSLGQGFRTEAFF. The CDR3 DNA reads TGTGCCAGTAGCCTGGGACAGGGGTTTAGGACTGAAGCTTTCTTT.

The chain recombines TRBV2 with TRBJ2-1; D is possibly TRBD2 (5 bases). This CDR3 contains 14 residues. The germline CDR1 and CDR2 sequences are SNHLY and FYNNEI. Trimming stripped 4 bases from V and 7 bases from J, with 14 bases between. The CDR3 protein is CASSVILGGNEQFF. CDR3 nucleotide sequence: TGTGCCAGCAGTGTTATTCTGGGCGGGAATGAGCAGTTCTTC.

This clone was detected ten times or more. This chain's CDR3 is CASDGAVGSNQPQHF. The CDR3 DNA reads TGTGCCAGCGACGGGGCGGTTGGCAGCAATCAGCCCCAGCATTTT. The chain employs TRBV28 and TRBJ1-5; tentatively, D is TRBD1 (5 bases). The CDR3 covers 15 residues. Germline CDR1 is MDHEN and CDR2 is SYDVKM. Trimming took 8 bases from V and 1 from J, leaving 15 bases between them.

This chain uses TRBV28 with TRBJ2-5; 12 positions agree with TRBD1. CDR3 size: 17 residues. V was clipped by 2 bases and J by 5 bases; unmatched bases: 9. In germline, CDR1 is MDHEN, CDR2 SYDVKM. CDR3 residues: CASSLGTGGQAKETQYF. The CDR3 coding sequence is TGTGCCAGCAGTTTAGGGACAGGGGGCCAGGCTAAGGAGACCCAGTACTTC.

This clone was seen at least ten times. The rearrangement uses TRBV9 and TRBJ2-3; 7 nucleotides agree with TRBD2. CDR1 and CDR2 (germline): SGDLS, YYNGEE. The CDR3 sequence is 15 residues long. Trimming at V came to 3 bases and at J to 6 bases, leaving 10 bases not matched to a gene. The CDR3 loop reads CASSEGGSIGDTQYF. The CDR3 DNA reads TGTGCCAGCAGCGAAGGCGGGAGTATCGGCGATACGCAGTATTTT.

This clone was seen only once. The V call is TRBV11-2, the J call TRBJ2-6, with a weak D call TRBD1 (6 bases). Germline V gene sequence: CDR1 SGHAT, CDR2 FQNNGV. The germline V and J ends were trimmed by 5 bases and 2 bases, with 10 bases remaining between them. This CDR3 contains 15 residues. CDR3 DNA sequence: TGTGCCAGCAGCCATGGACAGCCTGGGGCCAACGTCCTGACTTTC. Encoded protein: CASSHGQPGANVLTF.

V is TRBV4-1 and J is TRBJ2-7, with 9 nucleotides matching TRBD1. The CDR3 has 15 amino acids. Germline CDR1 MGHRA, CDR2 YSYEKL. The V and J ends lost 2 bases and 5 bases, in that order; junction bases with no gene match: 7. CDR3 protein: CASSQFPGQGDEQYF. Written as DNA, the CDR3 is TGCGCCAGCAGCCAATTTCCGGGACAGGGCGACGAGCAGTACTTC.

CDR3 protein: CASSFTGLAEIYNEQFF. CDR3 coding DNA: TGTGCCAGCAGCTTCACCGGACTAGCGGAAATATACAATGAGCAGTTCTTC. The rearrangement uses TRBV7-3 and TRBJ2-1; TRBD2 matches at 10 bases. The CDR3 has 17 residues. V dropped 3 bases and J dropped 4; count of bases not matched to a gene: 9. Germline V gene data show CDR1 as SGHTA and CDR2 as FQGTGA.

This clone showed up just a few times. In DNA, the CDR3 is TGTGCCAGCAGCCCACCTCCCAGGGGGCAAGTTAACACAGATACGCAGTATTTT. Translating it yields CASSPPPRGQVNTDTQYF. The V and J genes are TRBV11-2 and TRBJ2-3; 8 nucleotides line up with TRBD1. Unmatched junction bases numbered 15, after V lost 5 bases and J lost 2 bases. CDR1 is SGHAT, CDR2 FQNNGV, per germline. The length of the CDR3 is 18 residues.

The rearrangement uses TRBV2 and TRBJ2-3; 7 nucleotides align to TRBD1. In germline, CDR1 is SNHLY, CDR2 FYNNEI. The CDR3 length is 15 residues. Germline trimming cut 6 bases from V and 1 base from J; bases unmatched to any gene: 7. CDR3 amino acids: CASRPAGTGTDTQYF. CDR3 coding DNA: TGTGCCAGCAGGCCCGCCGGGACAGGCACAGATACGCAGTATTTT.